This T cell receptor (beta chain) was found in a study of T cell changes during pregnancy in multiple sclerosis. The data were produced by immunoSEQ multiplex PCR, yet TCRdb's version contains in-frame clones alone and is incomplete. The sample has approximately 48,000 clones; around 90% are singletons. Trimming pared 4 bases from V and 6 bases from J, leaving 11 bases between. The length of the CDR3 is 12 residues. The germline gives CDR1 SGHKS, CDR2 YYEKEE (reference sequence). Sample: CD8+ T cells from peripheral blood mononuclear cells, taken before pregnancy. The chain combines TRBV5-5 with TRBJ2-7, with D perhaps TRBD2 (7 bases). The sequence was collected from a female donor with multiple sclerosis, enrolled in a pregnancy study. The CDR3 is CASSPGGPEQYF. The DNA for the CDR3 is TGTGCCAGCAGCCCGGGGGGCCCCGAGCAGTACTTC.